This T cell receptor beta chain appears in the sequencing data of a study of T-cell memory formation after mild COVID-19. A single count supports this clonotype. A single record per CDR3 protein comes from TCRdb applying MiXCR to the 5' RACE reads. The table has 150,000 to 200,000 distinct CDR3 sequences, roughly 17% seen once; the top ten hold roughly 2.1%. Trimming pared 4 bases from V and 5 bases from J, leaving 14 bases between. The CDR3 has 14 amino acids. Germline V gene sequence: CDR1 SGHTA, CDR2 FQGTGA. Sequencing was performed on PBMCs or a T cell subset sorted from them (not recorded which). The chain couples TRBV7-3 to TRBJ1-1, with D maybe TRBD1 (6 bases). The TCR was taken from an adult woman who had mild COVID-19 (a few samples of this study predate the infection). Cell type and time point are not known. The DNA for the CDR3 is TGTGCCAGCAGCTCAAGCTCGACAGGAACTGAAGCTTTCTTT. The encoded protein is CASSSSSTGTEAFF.